The 5 T cell receptor beta chains presented below share a single source sample, sequenced in a study of cytomegalovirus exposure and HLA in healthy donors. TCRdb's copy holds only in-frame clones and misses some; the assay was immunoSEQ multiplex PCR. This sample has roughly 150,000 clones, with 88% found just once. Sequenced: PBMCs. The receptor source for this set is a man younger than 35 in good health and CMV-seronegative.

The rearrangement joins TRBV18 to TRBJ2-1, with D possibly TRBD1 on 6 matching bases. Germline CDR1 and CDR2: KGHSH and LQKENI. The V end was cut by 3 bases, the J end by 3 bases, with 15 bases between. The CDR3 has 16 amino acids. The CDR3 bases are TGTGCCAGCTCACCGCCCAGGGGTGCTTACTACAATGAGCAGTTCTTC. It codes for CASSPPRGAYYNEQFF.

This clone was observed a few times. The rearrangement links TRBV7-8 to TRBJ1-2; no clear D. Germline lookup yields CDR1 SGHVS and CDR2 FQNEAQ. Trimming left V 4 bases short and J 8 bases short, with 8 bases between. CDR3 length: 11 residues. Here the CDR3 DNA reads TGTGCCAGCAGCTCCCGGGAGGGCTACACCTTC. Its translation is CASSSREGYTF.

The chain combines TRBV27 with TRBJ2-1; the match to TRBD2 covers 7 bases. Per germline, CDR1 MNHEY and CDR2 SMNVEV (reference sequence). V was clipped by 3 bases and J by 1 base; unmatched bases: 3. This CDR3 spans 15 amino acids. The CDR3 DNA reads as TGTGCCAGCAGTTTTAGCGGGCTTTCCTACAATGAGCAGTTCTTC. Amino acid sequence: CASSFSGLSYNEQFF.

CDR3 in DNA: TGTGCCAGCAGCCTGGGACTTCGCCGCAACGAGCAGTACTTC. Its translation is CASSLGLRRNEQYF. The chain couples TRBV13 to TRBJ2-7; perhaps TRBD2 as D (6 bases). Germline CDR1 reads PRHDT; CDR2 reads FYEKMQ (reference sequence). CDR3 size: 14 residues. The germline V and J ends were trimmed by 5 bases and 5 bases, with 16 bases remaining between them. The variable domain in full, completed from reference TRBV13 and TRBJ2-7, reads AAGVIQSPRHLIKEKRETATLKCYPIPRHDTVYWYQQGPGQDPQFLISFYEKMQSDKGSIPDRFSAQQFSDYHSELNMSSLELGDSALYFCASSLGLRRNEQYFGPGTRLTVT.

This chain connects TRBV28 to TRBJ2-5; possible D gene TRBD1, 5 bases. The CDR3 covers 13 residues. Germline CDR1 reads MDHEN; CDR2 reads SYDVKM. Trimming took off 7 bases at V and 1 base at J, with 10 bases between the two ends. This CDR3 reads CASTETVQETQYF. CDR3 nucleotide sequence: TGTGCCAGCACTGAGACAGTCCAAGAGACCCAGTACTTC. Looking up the rest from reference TRBV28 and TRBJ2-5 gives the full variable domain: DVKVTQSSRYLVKRTGEKVFLECVQDMDHENMFWYRQDPGLGLRLIYFSYDVKMKEKGDIPEGYSVSREKKERFSLILESASTNQTSMYLCASTETVQETQYFGPGTRLLVL.